This T cell receptor (beta chain) emerged from a study of T cell clones after liver transplantation. Study details: Timepoints were pre-transplant, pre-withdrawal, and after withdrawal was completed or failed.

Whole-study findings and limits: Compared with third party-reactive sequences, donor-reactive ones declined more, independent of withdrawal success.

Method: immunoSEQ multiplex PCR; TCRdb's copy keeps in-frame clones and lacks some. The sample shows 68,000 or so clones, about 92% of them seen only once. The CDR3 loop spans 16 amino acids. The ends were cut back, 5 bases at V and 1 base at J, with 18 bases in the middle. Germline lookup yields CDR1 SGHNT and CDR2 YYREEE (reference sequence). With regard to this clone: Its antigen remains unidentified.

The V call is TRBV5-4, the J call TRBJ2-5; D is perhaps TRBD2 (6 bases). The TCR originated in a human patient who received a liver transplant. Some T cells may be provided by the graft donor. This material consisted of CD4+ T cells from blood, taken roughly 26 months after liver transplant. The chain's CDR3 is CASSLGGSAGQETQYF. The CDR3 bases are TGTGCCAGCAGTCTTGGGGGGTCGGCGGGCCAAGAGACCCAGTACTTC.